This TCR beta chain was profiled in a study of T cell clonotyping in hematopoietic cell transplantation. Study details: Pretransplant recipient samples were taken after cytoreduction.

Trimming cost V 6 bases and J 5 bases; bases outside gene matches: 8. The CDR3 covers 15 residues. CDR1 and CDR2 (germline): SGHAT, FQNNGV. The time point is: recipient sample about 28 days before transplant, after cytoreduction. Clones were read by immunoSEQ multiplex PCR, and TCRdb kept only the in-frame ones, dropping some. This sample has 45,000 or so clones, with roughly 80% found just once. The rearrangement links TRBV11-2 to TRBJ2-2, with 8 positions matching TRBD1. This TCR was recovered from a man between 60 and 75 years old with myelodysplastic syndrome. Some clones in this sample may be carry-over from other donors' samples. The sample was peripheral blood mononuclear cells, taken before stem cell transplant. CDR3 nucleotides: TGTGCCAGCAGTCTTCAGGGGGCTAGAACCGGGGAGCTGTTTTTT. It specifies CASSLQGARTGELFF. The variable domain in full, completed from reference TRBV11-2 and TRBJ2-2, reads EAGVAQSPRYKIIEKRQSVAFWCNPISGHATLYWYQQILGQGPKLLIQFQNNGVVDDSQLPKDRFSAERLKGVDSTLKIQPAKLEDSAVYLCASSLQGARTGELFFGEGSRLTVL.